The next 24 T cell receptor beta chains were all read from a single sample in a study of T cell repertoires in cytomegalovirus infection (dated 2019 in TCRdb). In the paper's terms, the treatment or condition label means: in vitro stimulation with specific CMV peptide epitopes to enrich CMV-specific T cells. The sequencing machine was an Illumina HiSeq 1500. The raw public data were reprocessed by TCRdb itself: fastp quality trimming at Q25, MiXCR clonotype calling, in-frame beta chains only. Entries are consolidated by CDR3 protein sequence, retaining the most common genes and DNA. Here the sample has around 300,000 distinct CDR3 sequences; 20% to 25% occur a single time. The ten largest clonotypes hold under 25% of the sample. These receptors have no identified antigens. The material sequenced was cultured PBMCs, taken from culture after CMV antigen stimulation. These receptors came from a human donor in good health (CMV status not recorded). Some clones in this sample may be carry-over from other donors' samples.

This clonotype was recorded a few times. This rearrangement joins TRBV5-1 to TRBJ2-6, with 7 bases identical to TRBD1. Germline-derived CDR1 and CDR2 are SGHRS and YFSETQ. CDR3 length: 15 amino acids. J was trimmed by 0 bases and V by 5 bases; bases with no gene match: 2. CDR3 sequence: CASRTGNSGANVLTF. The CDR3, as DNA: TGCGCCAGCAGGACAGGGAACTCTGGGGCCAACGTCCTGACTTTC.

This rearrangement joins TRBV20-1 to TRBJ2-7, with TRBD2 matching over 11 bases. CDR1 is DFQATT, CDR2 SNEGSKA, per germline (reference sequence). CDR3 size: 15 residues. V shed 4 bases, J shed 3 bases, and the junction held 8 bases outside the gene matches. CDR3 region: CSAMPTSGKDYEQYV. CDR3 sequence (DNA): TGCAGTGCTATGCCGACTAGCGGGAAAGACTACGAGCAGTACGTC.

V is TRBV7-6 and J is TRBJ2-1; D remains unclear. V lost 5 bases to trimming and J lost 9 bases, with 11 bases between them. Germline CDR1 is SGHVS and CDR2 is FNYEAQ. This CDR3 contains 12 residues. CDR3 residues: CASSLRLAEQFF. CDR3 sequence (DNA): TGTGCCAGCAGCCTTCGACTCGCTGAGCAGTTCTTC. The whole variable domain, filled in from reference TRBV7-6 and TRBJ2-1, reads GAGVSQSPRYKVTKRGQDVALRCDPISGHVSLYWYRQALGQGPEFLTYFNYEAQQDKSGLPNDRFSAERPEGSISTLTIQRTEQRDSAMYRCASSLRLAEQFFGPGTRLTVL.

This rearrangement joins TRBV7-2 to TRBJ2-5; D remains ambiguous. The germline V and J ends were trimmed by 5 bases and 7 bases, with 11 bases remaining between them. The germline V gene has CDR1 SGHTA and CDR2 FQGNSA. This CDR3 is 12 amino acids long. CDR3 DNA: TGTGCCAGCAGCCCCTACGTGGGGACCCAGTACTTC. It specifies CASSPYVGTQYF.

The chain combines TRBV7-2 with TRBJ2-2; D possibly corresponds to TRBD1 (5 bases). Per the germline V gene, CDR1 is SGHTA and CDR2 is FQGNSA. V lost 7 bases and J lost 2, with 17 bases in between. CDR3 size: 16 residues. DNA for the CDR3: TGTGCCAGCAACCGCCAGGGAAGGGGAAACACCGGGGAGCTGTTTTTT. Its translation is CASNRQGRGNTGELFF.

At least ten counts were recorded for this clonotype. V usage is TRBV7-9 and J usage is TRBJ2-3; the match to TRBD2 covers 10 bases. CDR3 length equals 16 residues. Per the germline V gene, CDR1 is SEHNR and CDR2 is FQNEAQ (reference sequence). Trimming cost V 0 bases and J 6 bases; bases outside gene matches: 6. In DNA, the CDR3 is TGTGCCAGCAGCTTAGCCACGACTAGCGGGTGGGATACGCAGTATTTT. It encodes CASSLATTSGWDTQYF.

The table lists this clonotype with many counts. V is TRBV7-2 and J is TRBJ2-5; possible D gene TRBD1, 5 bases. The CDR3 contains 15 residues. From germline, CDR1 is SGHTA and CDR2 FQGNSA. V was shortened by 4 bases and J by 5 bases, with 17 bases between the two germline ends. CDR3 in DNA: TGTGCCAGCAGCTCTTACACTGGGGCTGAGGAGACCCAGTACTTC. Its translation: CASSSYTGAEETQYF.

This clonotype was seen repeatedly, ten times or more. Relative to the germline gene, one junction end is altered; a read error may explain this. CDR3 nucleotides: TGTGCCAGCAGCGTAGCGGGAACGAACACCGGGGAGCTGTTTTTT. As protein: CASSVAGTNTGELFF. The chain carries TRBV7-2 and TRBJ2-2, with TRBD2 matching over 8 bases. Germline lookup yields CDR1 SGHTA and CDR2 FQGNSA. This CDR3 is 15 amino acids long.

This clonotype was recorded a few times. The chain couples TRBV10-3 to TRBJ1-1; TRBD1 matches 7 bases. Germline CDR1 is ENHRY and CDR2 is SYGVKD. This CDR3 contains 15 residues. V lost 0 bases and J lost 2; bases outside the gene matches: 3. CDR3 residues: CAISESDRENTEAFF. CDR3 bases: TGTGCCATCAGTGAGTCCGACAGGGAAAACACTGAAGCTTTCTTT.

Details on this clonotype: A much larger clone differs by one base, so this may be a read error. The chain links TRBV7-2 to TRBJ2-3; 8 bases fit TRBD1. The CDR3 consists of 17 residues. Germline lookup yields CDR1 SGHTA and CDR2 FQGNSA. The CDR3: CACSFWTGPLNTDTQYF. DNA of the CDR3: TGTGCCTGCAGCTTTTGGACAGGGCCGCTTAACACAGATACGCAGTATTTT.

The table lists this clonotype with many counts. The chain has TRBV7-8 and TRBJ1-2, with D unresolved. The ends were cut back, 5 bases at V and 2 bases at J, with 12 bases in the middle. CDR1 is SGHVS and CDR2 is FQNEAQ in the germline V gene. This CDR3 comprises 14 residues. The CDR3 bases are TGTGCCAGCAGCGACTTAGGAGGAAACTATGGCTACACCTTC. Its translation is CASSDLGGNYGYTF.

The chain joins TRBV7-9 to TRBJ1-3; no clear D. CDR1 SEHNR and CDR2 FQNEAQ come from the germline V gene (reference sequence). Between the trimmed V and J ends, which lost 2 bases and 4 bases, there was a span of 6 bases. CDR3 length: 13 residues. CDR3 nucleotides: TGTGCCAGCAGCTTAAATCTCGGAAACACCATATATTTT. Encoded protein: CASSLNLGNTIYF.

This clonotype was detected a few times. The chain links TRBV20-1 to TRBJ1-2; D perhaps matches TRBD1 (5 bases). There are 14 residues in the CDR3. The germline V gene encodes CDR1 DFQATT and CDR2 SNEGSKA (reference sequence). Between the trimmed V and J ends, which lost 6 bases and 0 bases, there was a span of 14 bases. For the CDR3, the DNA is TGCAGTGCCCGTACGACAGCCGCTAACTATGGCTACACCTTC. Protein product: CSARTTAANYGYTF.

The V gene is TRBV25-1, the J gene TRBJ2-1, with 11 bases matching TRBD2. Germline CDR1 MGHDK, CDR2 SYGVNS. V shed 6 bases, J shed 0 bases, and the junction held 7 bases outside the gene matches. The length of the CDR3 is 17 residues. CDR3: CASRDSSGRSSYNEQFF. For the CDR3, the DNA is TGTGCCAGCAGAGACTCTAGCGGGAGGTCCTCCTACAATGAGCAGTTCTTC.

In its sample, this clonotype was seen a few times. CDR3 amino acids: CASSQTRGNTQYF. The CDR3 region has the DNA TGCGCCAGCAGCCAGACCCGGGGGAATACGCAGTATTTT. This chain links TRBV4-3 with TRBJ2-3; maybe TRBD2 (6 bases). The CDR3 covers 13 residues. The V gene's germline CDR1 is LGHNA and CDR2 YSLEER. Trimming left V 3 bases short and J 7 bases short, with 11 bases between.

This clonotype was detected ten times or more. V and J are TRBV7-9 and TRBJ1-1; 7 bases line up with TRBD1. CDR1 SEHNR and CDR2 FQNEAQ come from the germline V gene (reference sequence). This CDR3 contains 12 residues. Trimming took 3 bases from V and 12 from J; bases not matched to a gene: 7. This chain's CDR3 is CASSFGSTGTFF. CDR3 DNA: TGTGCCAGCAGCTTTGGTTCGACAGGGACTTTCTTT.

This clonotype appeared many times. This chain connects TRBV7-2 to TRBJ2-7; D may be TRBD2 (6 bases). Germline CDR1 and CDR2: SGHTA and FQGNSA. CDR3 length: 13 residues. The germline V and J ends were trimmed by 4 bases and 3 bases, with 10 bases remaining between them. CDR3 loop: CASSSAGGYEQYF. The CDR3 nucleotides read TGTGCCAGCAGCTCTGCCGGGGGCTACGAGCAGTACTTC. Together with reference TRBV7-2 and TRBJ2-7, the CDR3 gives the full variable domain: GAGVSQSPSNKVTEKGKDVELRCDPISGHTALYWYRQSLGQGLEFLIYFQGNSAPDKSGLPSDRFSAERTGGSVSTLTIQRTQQEDSAVYLCASSSAGGYEQYFGPGTRLTVT.

The genes are TRBV6-6 and TRBJ2-1; the match to TRBD2 covers 7 bases. Germline trimming cut 0 bases from V and 2 bases from J; bases unmatched to any gene: 7. CDR3 length: 17 residues. Germline V gene sequence: CDR1 MNHNY, CDR2 SVGAGI (reference sequence). This CDR3 is CASSYSSAGDTYNEQFF. The DNA of the CDR3 is TGTGCCAGCAGTTACTCGTCCGCGGGAGATACCTACAATGAGCAGTTCTTC.

The table lists this clonotype with a few counts. The rearrangement joins TRBV7-3 to TRBJ2-3, with D perhaps TRBD1 (6 bases). Trimming cost V 2 bases and J 3 bases, with 18 bases left between them. Germline assignment: CDR1 SGHTA and CDR2 FQGTGA. The CDR3 length is 17 residues. The CDR3 bases are TGTGCCAGCAGCTTACTTCCGGGACATAGGGGGACAGATACGCAGTATTTT. As protein: CASSLLPGHRGTDTQYF.

This chain joins TRBV27 and TRBJ2-3; 10 bases fit TRBD2. This CDR3 comprises 15 residues. Germline V gene lookup returns CDR1 MNHEY and CDR2 SMNVEV (reference sequence). J lost 6 bases, V lost 5 bases, and 8 bases had no gene match. The CDR3 spells CASSPPGLAYDTQYF. The DNA of the CDR3 is TGTGCCAGCAGTCCTCCGGGACTAGCGTACGATACGCAGTATTTT.

The gene calls are TRBV2 and TRBJ2-5; D may match TRBD1 or TRBD2 (5 bases each). The CDR3 loop spans 14 amino acids. Per the germline V gene, CDR1 is SNHLY and CDR2 is FYNNEI. V was cut by 10 bases and J by 4 bases, with 19 bases left in between. Here the CDR3 DNA reads TGTGCCACAACTGACATGGGACGAGGAGAGACCCAGTACTTC. It yields the protein CATTDMGRGETQYF.

This clonotype was detected only a few times. The rearrangement links TRBV5-1 to TRBJ2-2; weak D call: TRBD1 (5 bases). Germline CDR1 SGHRS, CDR2 YFSETQ. The length of the CDR3 is 15 residues. Between the trimmed V and J ends, which lost 1 base and 6 bases, there was a span of 13 bases. The CDR3, as DNA: TGCGCCAGCAGCTTGATAGGGGCGTTCGCCGGGGAGCTGTTTTTT. Protein product: CASSLIGAFAGELFF.

As to this clonotype: Possible read error: a much larger clone is one base away. The V call is TRBV6-1, the J call TRBJ2-5; 8 bases are a match to TRBD2. CDR3 length equals 14 residues. From germline, CDR1 is MNHNS and CDR2 SASEGT. The chain's CDR3 is CASSPSGSEETQCF. The CDR3 DNA reads as TGTGCCAGCAGTCCGAGCGGGAGTGAAGAGACCCAGTGCTTC.

Ten or more counts support this clonotype. This chain uses TRBV7-2 with TRBJ2-3; the D is unclear. The CDR3 runs to 17 residues. Trimming took off 2 bases at V and 1 base at J, with 16 bases between the two ends. CDR1 SGHTA and CDR2 FQGNSA come from the germline V gene. The CDR3 DNA reads as TGTGCCAGCAGCTTAAAGTCAGGCAGGAGCCGCACAGATACGCAGTATTTT. This sequence encodes CASSLKSGRSRTDTQYF.